Presented here are 3 T cell receptor beta chains from one specimen sequenced in a study of T cells in Graves' hyperthyroidism and ophthalmopathy. Amplified regions were TCR beta CDR3 sequences from RNA transcripts. TCR CDR3 underwent first-round RT-PCR with the HTBI primer set. TCRdb reprocessed the multiplex PCR reads with MiXCR, giving one entry per CDR3 protein. The profile shows under 600,000 distinct CDR3 sequences, about a sixth of them singletons. The sample taken for sequencing was blood. These receptors all stem from a woman between 35 and 50 years old with Graves' ophthalmopathy.

The chain links TRBV27 to TRBJ1-6; D is unclear. The V and J ends lost 2 bases and 0 bases respectively, with 8 bases between them. Germline CDR1 reads MNHEY; CDR2 reads SMNVEV (reference sequence). CDR3 length: 16 residues. This chain's CDR3 is CASSLRGSSYNSPLHF. The CDR3 DNA is TGTGCCAGCAGTTTACGTGGGAGCTCCTATAATTCACCCCTCCACTTT.

This clonotype was recorded many times. The chain is built from TRBV30 and TRBJ1-5, with D unclear. CDR1 GTSNPN and CDR2 SVGIG come from the germline V gene (reference sequence). The CDR3 extends over 13 amino acids. The ends were cut back, 1 base at V and 4 bases at J, with 8 bases in the middle. CDR3 sequence: CAWSGTGNQPQHF. Written as DNA, the CDR3 is TGTGCCTGGAGTGGGACGGGTAATCAGCCCCAGCATTTT.

This clonotype was seen more than once but under ten times. The rearrangement uses TRBV10-3 and TRBJ1-2, with a weak D call TRBD1 (5 bases). V lost 2 bases, J lost 5 bases, and 21 bases lay in between. Per germline, CDR1 ENHRY and CDR2 SYGVKD. This CDR3 is built from 17 residues. CDR3 protein: CAISEDMSWWDAYGYTF. CDR3 bases: TGTGCCATCAGTGAGGATATGTCGTGGTGGGACGCTTATGGCTACACCTTC.